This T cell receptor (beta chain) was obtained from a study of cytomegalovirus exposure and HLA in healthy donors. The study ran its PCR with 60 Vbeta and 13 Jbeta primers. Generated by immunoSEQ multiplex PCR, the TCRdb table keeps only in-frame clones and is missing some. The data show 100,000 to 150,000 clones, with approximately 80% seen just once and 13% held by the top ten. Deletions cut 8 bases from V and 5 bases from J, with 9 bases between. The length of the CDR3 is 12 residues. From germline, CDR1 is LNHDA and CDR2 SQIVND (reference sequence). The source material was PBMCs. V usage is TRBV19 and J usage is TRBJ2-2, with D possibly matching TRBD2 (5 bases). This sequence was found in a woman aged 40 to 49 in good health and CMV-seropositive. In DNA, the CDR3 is TGTGCCAGTTCCCGGACTACCGGGGAGCTGTTTTTT. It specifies CASSRTTGELFF.